The 19 T cell receptor beta chains given below trace back to one sample, sequenced in a study of PD-1 blockade in classical Hodgkin lymphoma. TCRdb keeps only in-frame clones here, not all; method: immunoSEQ multiplex PCR. The sample has more than 75,000 clones, 85% to 95% seen once; the top ten hold under 2%. Noted time point: cycle 4 day 1 (C4D1), after less than 7 weeks of nivolumab. Every single patient, without exception, relapsed after autologous stem cell transplantation, and brentuximab vedotin exposure varied. The starting material was peripheral blood mononuclear cells (PBMCs), obtained before the fourth cycle of nivolumab. All receptors come from a human donor with classical Hodgkin lymphoma.

This clone was seen a few times. This sequence joins TRBV19 and TRBJ1-2; D not resolved. From germline, CDR1 is LNHDA and CDR2 SQIVND (reference sequence). Trimming took 6 bases from V and 3 from J, leaving 14 bases between them. The length of the CDR3 is 14 residues. Written as DNA, the CDR3 is TGTGCCAGTAGCGACTTCCAAAGGGACTATGGCTACACCTTC. Its translation is CASSDFQRDYGYTF. Together with reference TRBV19 and TRBJ1-2, the CDR3 gives the full variable domain: DGGITQSPKYLFRKEGQNVTLSCEQNLNHDAMYWYRQDPGQGLRLIYYSQIVNDFQKGDIAEGYSVSREKKESFPLTVTSAQKNPTAFYLCASSDFQRDYGYTFGSGTRLTVV.

This rearrangement joins TRBV9 to TRBJ1-2; 7 bases are a match to TRBD1. V shed 7 bases, J shed 0 bases, and the junction held 6 bases outside the gene matches. The CDR3 has 14 amino acids. Germline V gene data show CDR1 as SGDLS and CDR2 as YYNGEE. CDR3 sequence: CASGDRGANYGYTF. CDR3 sequence (DNA): TGTGCCAGCGGGGACAGAGGAGCTAACTATGGCTACACCTTC.

The chain uses TRBV29-1 and TRBJ2-5; D may match TRBD1 or TRBD2 (5 bases each). The V end lost 7 bases, the J end lost 1 base, and 13 bases lay between the germline ends. The germline V gene has CDR1 SQVTM and CDR2 ANQGSEA. The CDR3 loop spans 13 amino acids. The CDR3 loop is CSDAVGPQETQYF. The CDR3 DNA reads as TGCAGCGATGCGGTGGGACCCCAAGAGACCCAGTACTTC.

The rearrangement joins TRBV29-1 to TRBJ2-7; 10 nucleotides match TRBD1. J lost 4 bases, V lost 7 bases, and 7 bases had no gene match. This CDR3 contains 13 residues. The V gene's germline CDR1 is SQVTM and CDR2 ANQGSEA. The CDR3, as DNA: TGCAGCGGACGAGACAGGGGGCGTTACGAGCAGTACTTC. This encodes CSGRDRGRYEQYF.

This chain connects TRBV10-3 to TRBJ2-2; D unresolved. V was pared by 0 bases and J by 3 bases, with 2 bases between. There are 13 residues in the CDR3. Germline CDR1 and CDR2: ENHRY and SYGVKD. The CDR3 nucleotides read TGTGCCATCAGTGAGTCGTACACCGGGGAGCTGTTTTTT. As protein: CAISESYTGELFF.

The chain uses TRBV4-1 and TRBJ2-1; D is uncertain. The germline gives CDR1 MGHRA, CDR2 YSYEKL. This CDR3 contains 12 residues. The V and J ends lost 5 bases and 5 bases respectively, with 7 bases between them. CDR3 nucleotide sequence: TGCGCCAGCAGCTATACTAACAATGAGCAGTTCTTC. Encoded protein: CASSYTNNEQFF.

The chain joins TRBV27 to TRBJ1-2, with 8 bases aligning to TRBD1. This CDR3 spans 14 amino acids. CDR1 and CDR2 from the germline V gene are MNHEY and SMNVEV (reference sequence). V was clipped by 0 bases and J by 8 bases; unmatched bases: 5. CDR3 bases: TGTGCCAGCAGTTTATCCCGTGACAGGGGAGGCTACACCTTC. Encoded protein: CASSLSRDRGGYTF.

This clone has just one count. This chain links TRBV19 with TRBJ1-5, with TRBD1 as a possible D gene (6 bases). V was trimmed by 1 base and J by 2 bases, leaving 12 bases between them. The germline gives CDR1 LNHDA, CDR2 SQIVND (reference sequence). The CDR3 is 16 residues long. CDR3: CASSIVGGFGNQPQHF. The CDR3 coding sequence is TGTGCCAGTAGTATAGTAGGGGGGTTCGGCAATCAGCCCCAGCATTTT.

CDR3 DNA: TGCGCCAGCAGCTTGTCGTCAAATCTAGCGGGCCGTTACAATGAGCAGTTCTTC. Protein: CASSLSSNLAGRYNEQFF. This chain uses TRBV5-1 with TRBJ2-1; 8 positions agree with TRBD2. Germline V CDR1 and CDR2: SGHRS, YFSETQ. CDR3 length: 18 residues. V lost 1 base, J lost 4 bases, and 13 bases stayed unmatched.

The chain uses TRBV15 and TRBJ1-5; D is ambiguous. Germline CDR1 is LNHNV and CDR2 is YYDKDF (reference sequence). The V gene lost 6 bases and the J gene lost 2 bases, with 8 bases spanning the gap. This CDR3 comprises 13 residues. DNA for the CDR3: TGTGCCACCAGAGAAAGGGGCAATCAGCCCCAGCATTTT. It translates to CATRERGNQPQHF. The full variable domain, rest sourced from reference TRBV15 and TRBJ1-5, is DAMVIQNPRYQVTQFGKPVTLSCSQTLNHNVMYWYQQKSSQAPKLLFHYYDKDFNNEADTPDNFQSRRPNTSFCFLDIRSPGLGDTAMYLCATRERGNQPQHFGDGTRLSIL.

This sequence joins TRBV19 and TRBJ2-7, with D tentatively TRBD2 (5 bases). The germline V gene encodes CDR1 LNHDA and CDR2 SQIVND (reference sequence). Trimming cost V 1 base and J 2 bases, with 12 bases left between them. The CDR3 totals 15 residues. CDR3 residues: CASSIAPADPYEQYF. CDR3 in DNA: TGTGCCAGTAGTATAGCCCCAGCGGACCCCTACGAGCAGTACTTC.

The chain employs TRBV10-2 and TRBJ2-7; 8 bases line up with TRBD2. Per germline, CDR1 WSHSY and CDR2 SAAADI. The CDR3 consists of 13 residues. Trimming removed 6 bases from V and 2 bases from J; junction bases left unmatched: 3. The CDR3 is CASSQAGAYEQYF. As DNA, the CDR3 is TGCGCCAGCAGCCAAGCGGGGGCCTACGAGCAGTACTTC.

This clone occurred a few times. The CDR3 nucleotides read TGTGCCTGGACTCGGCAGTCGAACACTGAAGCTTTCTTT. It translates to CAWTRQSNTEAFF. The rearrangement links TRBV30 to TRBJ1-1; no reliable D call. V lost 4 bases and J 1 base, leaving 10 bases between the germline ends. Germline V gene lookup returns CDR1 GTSNPN and CDR2 SVGIG (reference sequence). CDR3 length: 13 amino acids.

A single count supports this clone. The chain employs TRBV11-2 and TRBJ2-7, with a possible D match to TRBD2 (6 bases). Trimming cost V 0 bases and J 0 bases, with 9 bases left between them. Germline CDR1 is SGHAT and CDR2 is FQNNGV. This CDR3 is built from 15 residues. The CDR3 region is CASSLEGTVSYEQYF. The CDR3 bases are TGTGCCAGCAGCTTAGAGGGGACTGTCTCCTACGAGCAGTACTTC.

The genes are TRBV27 and TRBJ1-2, with D possibly TRBD1 on 5 matching bases. The CDR3 has 17 amino acids. V gave up 4 bases and J gave up 1 base, with 19 bases separating them. Germline-derived CDR1 and CDR2 are MNHEY and SMNVEV (reference sequence). CDR3 nucleotide sequence: TGTGCCAGCAGTTCGGGACTTTCCTGGGGCTATAACTATGGCTACACCTTC. This sequence encodes CASSSGLSWGYNYGYTF.

The chain recombines TRBV27 with TRBJ2-7; the match to TRBD2 covers 11 bases. The V segment lost 6 bases and the J segment 3 bases; nucleotides outside the gene matches: 4. The germline V gene encodes CDR1 MNHEY and CDR2 SMNVEV (reference sequence). CDR3 size: 14 residues. CDR3 in DNA: TGTGCCAGCAGGATAGCGGGAGGGTTCTACGAGCAGTACTTC. It specifies CASRIAGGFYEQYF.

This chain uses TRBV9 with TRBJ2-2; 9 bases map to TRBD1. V lost 3 bases to trimming and J lost 4 bases; unmatched junction nucleotides: 1. The CDR3 spans 14 residues. Germline CDR1 reads SGDLS; CDR2 reads YYNGEE. DNA of the CDR3: TGTGCCAGCAGCGCGACAGGGGGCACCGGGGAGCTGTTTTTT. Translating it yields CASSATGGTGELFF.

This clone was seen only once. The genes are TRBV14 and TRBJ1-2; a possible D gene is TRBD1 (5 bases). V dropped 6 bases and J dropped 5 bases, with 25 bases sitting between them. This CDR3 comprises 17 residues. The germline gives CDR1 SGHDN, CDR2 FVKESK. CDR3 sequence reads: CASSRFPGPPSLYGYTF. The CDR3 DNA sequence: TGTGCCAGCAGTCGATTCCCGGGACCTCCATCACTATATGGCTACACCTTC.

This chain joins TRBV27 and TRBJ1-1, with 7 bases aligning to TRBD1. The V gene's germline CDR1 is MNHEY and CDR2 SMNVEV (reference sequence). The CDR3 covers 14 residues. The ends lost 5 bases at V and 6 bases at J; junction bases unmatched: 9. The CDR3: CASSLDYRGSEAFF. In DNA, the CDR3 is TGTGCCAGCAGTCTAGATTACAGGGGATCTGAAGCTTTCTTT.